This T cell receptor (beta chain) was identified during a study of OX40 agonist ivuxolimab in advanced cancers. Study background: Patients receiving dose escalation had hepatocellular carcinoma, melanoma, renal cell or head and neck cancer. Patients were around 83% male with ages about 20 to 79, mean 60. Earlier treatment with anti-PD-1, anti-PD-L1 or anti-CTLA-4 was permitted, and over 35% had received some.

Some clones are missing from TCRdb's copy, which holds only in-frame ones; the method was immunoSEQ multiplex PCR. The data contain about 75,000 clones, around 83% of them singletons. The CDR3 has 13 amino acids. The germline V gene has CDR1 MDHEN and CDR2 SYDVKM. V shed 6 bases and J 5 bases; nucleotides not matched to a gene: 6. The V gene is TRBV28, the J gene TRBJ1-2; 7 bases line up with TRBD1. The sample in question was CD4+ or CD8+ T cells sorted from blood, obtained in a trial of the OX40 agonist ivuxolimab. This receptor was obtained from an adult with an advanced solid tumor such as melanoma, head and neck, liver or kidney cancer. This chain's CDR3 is CASRSGTDYGYTF. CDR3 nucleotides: TGTGCCAGCAGGAGCGGGACAGATTATGGCTACACCTTC.